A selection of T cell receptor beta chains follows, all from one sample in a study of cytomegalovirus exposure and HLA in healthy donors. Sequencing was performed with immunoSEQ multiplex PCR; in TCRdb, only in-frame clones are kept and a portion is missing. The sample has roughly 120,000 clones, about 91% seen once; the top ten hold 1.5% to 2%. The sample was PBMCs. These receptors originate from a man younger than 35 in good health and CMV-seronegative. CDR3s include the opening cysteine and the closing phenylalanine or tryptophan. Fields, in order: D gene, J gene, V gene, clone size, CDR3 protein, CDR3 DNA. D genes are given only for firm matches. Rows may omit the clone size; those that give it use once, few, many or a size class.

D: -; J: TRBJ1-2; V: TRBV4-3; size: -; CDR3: CASSQESTLRGGYTF; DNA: TGCGCCAGCAGCCAAGAGTCTACGTTACGCGGTGGCTACACCTTC
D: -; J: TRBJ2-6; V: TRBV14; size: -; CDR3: CASSPSLGANVLTF; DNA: TGTGCCAGCAGCCCTTCTTTAGGGGCCAACGTCCTGACTTTC
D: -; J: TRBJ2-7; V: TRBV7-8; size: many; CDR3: CASSLDQGKTYEQYF; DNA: TGTGCCAGCAGCTTGGACCAGGGGAAAACTTACGAGCAGTACTTC
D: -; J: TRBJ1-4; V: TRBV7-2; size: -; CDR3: CASSLEGVGGLELFF; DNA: TGTGCCAGCAGCTTAGAAGGCGTCGGAGGGTTGGAACTGTTTTTT
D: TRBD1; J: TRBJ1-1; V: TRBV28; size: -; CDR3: CASGFYRGQTEAFF; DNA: TGTGCCAGCGGGTTTTACAGGGGGCAAACTGAAGCTTTCTTT
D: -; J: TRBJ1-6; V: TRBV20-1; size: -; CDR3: CSARQNSPLHF; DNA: TGCAGTGCTAGACAGAATTCACCCCTCCACTTT
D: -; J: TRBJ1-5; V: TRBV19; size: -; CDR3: CASRRLGRNQPQHF; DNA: TGTGCCAGTAGACGTCTAGGTCGCAATCAGCCCCAGCATTTT
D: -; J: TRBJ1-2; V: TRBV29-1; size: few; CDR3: CSVVGQHGYTF; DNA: TGCAGCGTTGTAGGACAGCATGGCTACACCTTC
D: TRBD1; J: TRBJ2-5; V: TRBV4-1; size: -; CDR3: CASSRSTGSLQETQYF; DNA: TGCGCCAGCAGCCGTTCGACAGGGAGCCTCCAAGAGACCCAGTACTTC
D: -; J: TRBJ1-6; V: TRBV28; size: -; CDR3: CASSFRSDNSPLHF; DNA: TGTGCCAGCAGTTTCCGGTCGGATAATTCACCCCTCCACTTT
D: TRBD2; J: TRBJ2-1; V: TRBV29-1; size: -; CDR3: CSVDLAGGLDEQFF; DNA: TGCAGCGTTGACCTAGCGGGGGGATTGGATGAGCAGTTCTTC
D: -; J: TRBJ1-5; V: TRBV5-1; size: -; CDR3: CASSFDSYQPQHF; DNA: TGCGCCAGCAGCTTTGACAGCTATCAGCCCCAGCATTTT
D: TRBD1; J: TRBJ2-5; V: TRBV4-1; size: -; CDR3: CASSLVGTEQETQYF; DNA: TGCGCCAGCAGCCTAGTCGGGACAGAACAAGAGACCCAGTACTTC
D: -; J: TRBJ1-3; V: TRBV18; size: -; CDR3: CASSEGPGNTIYF; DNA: TGTGCCAGCTCGGAGGGCCCTGGAAACACCATATATTTT
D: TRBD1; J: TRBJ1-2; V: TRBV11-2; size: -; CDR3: CASSPNRDRRGYTF; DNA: TGTGCCAGCAGCCCAAACCGGGACAGGAGGGGCTACACCTTC
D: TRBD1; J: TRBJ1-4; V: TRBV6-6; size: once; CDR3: CASRDGTGDKGEKLFF; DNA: TGTGCCAGCAGAGACGGGACAGGGGACAAGGGGGAAAAACTGTTTTTT
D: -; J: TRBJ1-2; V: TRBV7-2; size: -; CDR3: CASSPRQGSNYGYTF; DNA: TGTGCCAGCAGCCCAAGGCAGGGGTCCAACTATGGCTACACCTTC
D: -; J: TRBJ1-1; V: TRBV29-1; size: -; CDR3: CSVAGQNTEAFF; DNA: TGCAGCGTTGCTGGGCAGAACACTGAAGCTTTCTTT
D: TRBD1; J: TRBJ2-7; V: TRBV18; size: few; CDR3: CASSPVGTGSYEQYF; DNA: TGTGCCAGCTCACCGGTGGGGACAGGGTCCTACGAGCAGTACTTC
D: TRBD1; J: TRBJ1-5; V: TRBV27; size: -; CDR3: CATGQGGQPQHF; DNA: TGTGCCACAGGACAGGGCGGTCAGCCCCAGCATTTT
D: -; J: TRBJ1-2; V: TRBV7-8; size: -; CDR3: CASSLTERYGYTF; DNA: TGTGCCAGCAGCTTGACAGAGAGATATGGCTACACCTTC
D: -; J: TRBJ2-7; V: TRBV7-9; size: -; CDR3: CASSAGEPRSYEQYF; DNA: TGTGCCAGCAGCGCCGGAGAGCCCCGCTCCTACGAGCAGTACTTC
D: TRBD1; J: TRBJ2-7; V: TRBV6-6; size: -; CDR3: CASRDRGSSYEQYF; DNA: TGTGCCAGCAGGGACAGGGGAAGCTCCTACGAGCAGTACTTC
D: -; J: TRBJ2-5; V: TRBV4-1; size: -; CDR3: CASSQDPGLSETQYF; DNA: TGCGCCAGCAGCCAAGACCCAGGGTTAAGCGAGACCCAGTACTTC
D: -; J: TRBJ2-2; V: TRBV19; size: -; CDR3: CASSPQNQHTGELFF; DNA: TGTGCCAGTAGTCCACAGAACCAACACACCGGGGAGCTGTTTTTT
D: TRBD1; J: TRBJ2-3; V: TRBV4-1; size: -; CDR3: CASSPGTGGIDTQYF; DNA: TGCGCCAGCAGCCCCGGGACAGGGGGCATAGATACGCAGTATTTT
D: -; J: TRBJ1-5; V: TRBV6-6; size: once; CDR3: CASEGEGAQPQHF; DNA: TGTGCTTCTGAGGGGGAGGGAGCTCAGCCCCAGCATTTT
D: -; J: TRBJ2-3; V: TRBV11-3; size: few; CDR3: CASSLGQTTDTQYF; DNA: TGTGCCAGCAGCTTAGGACAGACCACAGATACGCAGTATTTT
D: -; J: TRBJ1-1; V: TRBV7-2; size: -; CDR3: CASSLAAGIIEAFF; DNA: TGTGCCAGCAGCTTAGCTGCAGGGATAATAGAAGCTTTCTTT
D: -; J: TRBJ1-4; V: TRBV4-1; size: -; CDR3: CASSQDPIDCEKLFF; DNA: TGCGCCAGCAGCCAAGATCCTATAGATTGCGAAAAACTGTTTTTT
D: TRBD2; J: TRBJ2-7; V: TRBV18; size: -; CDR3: CASSPERGGSYEQYF; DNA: TGTGCCAGCTCACCTGAGCGGGGGGGCTCCTACGAGCAGTACTTC